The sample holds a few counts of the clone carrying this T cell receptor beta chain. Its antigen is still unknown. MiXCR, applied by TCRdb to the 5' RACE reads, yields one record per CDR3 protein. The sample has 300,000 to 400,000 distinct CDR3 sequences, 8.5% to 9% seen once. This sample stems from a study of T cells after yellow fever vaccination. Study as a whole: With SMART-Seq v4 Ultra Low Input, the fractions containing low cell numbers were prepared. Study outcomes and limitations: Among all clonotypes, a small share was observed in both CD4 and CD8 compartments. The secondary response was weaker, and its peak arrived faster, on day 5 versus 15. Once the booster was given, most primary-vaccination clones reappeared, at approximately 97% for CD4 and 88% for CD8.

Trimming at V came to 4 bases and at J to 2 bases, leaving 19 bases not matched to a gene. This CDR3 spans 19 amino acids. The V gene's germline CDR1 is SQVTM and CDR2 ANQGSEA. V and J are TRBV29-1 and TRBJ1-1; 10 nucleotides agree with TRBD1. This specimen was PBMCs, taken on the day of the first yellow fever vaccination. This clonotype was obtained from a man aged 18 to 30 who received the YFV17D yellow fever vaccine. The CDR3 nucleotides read TGCAGCGTTGCCTGGGGACAGGGGACCTTGATGATCGGAAACACTGAAGCTTTCTTT. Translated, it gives CSVAWGQGTLMIGNTEAFF.